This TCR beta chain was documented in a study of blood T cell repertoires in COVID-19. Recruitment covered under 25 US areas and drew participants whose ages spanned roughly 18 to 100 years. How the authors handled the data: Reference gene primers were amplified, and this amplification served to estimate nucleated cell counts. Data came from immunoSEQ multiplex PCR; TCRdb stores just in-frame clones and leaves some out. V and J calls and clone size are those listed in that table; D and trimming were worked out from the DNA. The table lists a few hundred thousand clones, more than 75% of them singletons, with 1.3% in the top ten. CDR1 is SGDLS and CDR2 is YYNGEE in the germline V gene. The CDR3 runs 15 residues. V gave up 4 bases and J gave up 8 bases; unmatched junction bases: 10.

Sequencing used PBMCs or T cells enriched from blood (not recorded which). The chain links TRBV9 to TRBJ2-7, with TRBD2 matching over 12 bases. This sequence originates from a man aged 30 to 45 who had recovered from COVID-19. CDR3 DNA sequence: TGTGCCAGCAGCCTAAGTCCTAGCGGGGGGGTCCAGCAGTACTTC. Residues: CASSLSPSGGVQQYF.